Reported below is one T cell receptor beta chain. Its antigen is not yet known. The record has no base qualities; no much larger clone is one base away. The data were taken from a study of blood T cell repertoires in COVID-19 (dated by TCRdb to about 2020). Describing the broader study: The collaborator samples originated in the United States, Italy and Spain and spanned the acute and convalescent phases of COVID-19. The prospective study material was composed of cDNA or gDNA derived from T cells, B-cell-depleted T cells, or PBMCs. The dataset comprised deeply sampled blood TCRbeta repertoires from subjects exposed to, actively infected with, or recovered from COVID-19. The repertoires were released in a freely available public database intended as a resource for research on the immune response to SARS-CoV-2. The samples were drawn from two sources: the first 160 participants of the ongoing ImmuneRACE study, and 1,000 to 1,500 subjects contributed by 6 global collaborators. Nearly every sample came with metadata listing a de-identified subject ID, COVID-19 status, age in years and sex. HLA class I and class II types, where available, came from metadata supplied by the sample provider rather than from assay-based typing. General study outcomes and caveats: The amount of clinical and demographic metadata varied by source and participant and was provided uncurated.

Enrolling through a virtual design, the prospective study's participants ranged in age from roughly 18 to 95 years and lived across 24 United States geographic areas. To assign participants to cohorts, the prospective study relied on clinical history that participants themselves reported in a screening survey and a study questionnaire. Recovered participants in ImmuneRACE Cohort 3 were defined as having two consecutive negative NP/OP PCR tests, clearance from a healthcare professional, or resolution of symptoms. Mobile phlebotomists in the prospective study collected whole blood, serum and a nasopharyngeal or oropharyngeal swab from every participant. Additional blood draws and questionnaires over an approximately 2-month period could optionally be provided by prospective study participants. Prospective study blood samples were shipped either frozen or at room temperature before DNA extraction.

The CDR3, from cysteine to phenylalanine, totals 15 residues. Only the CDR3 DNA stays, 45 bases, in frame from base 1. The germline V and J ends show losses of 1 base and 4 bases respectively, and no gene match explains 2 bases of the junction. Via the germline V gene (reference sequence), CDR1 is SGHNT and CDR2 YYREEE. The immunoSEQ Assay, a bias-controlled multiplex PCR, was used to amplify TCRbeta CDR3 regions from genomic DNA. Turning to the authors' computational methods: Nucleated cell counts per sample were estimated from amplification of reference gene primers within the assay. To quantify the absolute abundance of each unique TCRbeta CDR3 rearrangement, sequence reads were collapsed and filtered. For each sample, productive Simpson clonality was calculated as the square root of Simpson's diversity index over productive rearrangements. TCRdb mirrors the immuneACCESS table, restricted to in-frame sequences. Some clones are absent from its copies; in checked studies, under half trace to an unresolved V gene, and the reason for the others is unknown. The V and J calls and clone size come from that table; D and trimming were worked out from the DNA. Counted in this sample were about 210,000 clones; 70% to 90% of them appeared once. Of the sample, 7.5% to 10% falls within the top ten clones.

Sequenced input: PBMCs or T cells enriched from blood (not recorded which). The sequence links TRBV5-4 to TRBJ2-1, with 10 bases aligning to TRBD2. This receptor was obtained from a man aged 35 to 55 who had recovered from COVID-19. CDR3 protein: CASSLSGRAYNEQFF. The DNA reads as follows: TGTGCCAGCAGCTTGAGCGGGAGGGCGTACAATGAGCAGTTCTTC.